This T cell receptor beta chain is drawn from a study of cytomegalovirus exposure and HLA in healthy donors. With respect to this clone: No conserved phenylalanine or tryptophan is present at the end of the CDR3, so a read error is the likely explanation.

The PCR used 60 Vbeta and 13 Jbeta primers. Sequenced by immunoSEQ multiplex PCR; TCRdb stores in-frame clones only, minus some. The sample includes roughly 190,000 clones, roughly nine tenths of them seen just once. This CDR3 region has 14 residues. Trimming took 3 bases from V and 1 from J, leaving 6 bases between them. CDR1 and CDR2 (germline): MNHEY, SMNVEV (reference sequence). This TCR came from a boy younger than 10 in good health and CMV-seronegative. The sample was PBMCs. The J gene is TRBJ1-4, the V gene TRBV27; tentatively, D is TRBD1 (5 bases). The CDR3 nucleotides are TGTGCCAGCAGTTTCCAGGGAACTAATGAAAAACTGTTTCTT. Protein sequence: CASSFQGTNEKLFL.